Listed below are T cell receptor beta chains from one sample, sequenced in a study of blood T cell repertoires in COVID-19. The data were produced by immunoSEQ multiplex PCR, yet TCRdb's version contains in-frame clones alone and is incomplete. The sample records around 200,000 clones, approximately 82% being singletons. Sequenced material: peripheral blood. All receptors derive from a man in his forties or fifties with active or convalescent COVID-19. CDR3s include the opening cysteine and the closing phenylalanine or tryptophan. Each record gives: D gene, V gene, clone size, J gene, CDR3 protein, CDR3 DNA. D genes are given only for firm matches. Only some rows state a clone size, as once, few, many or a class for expanded clones.

>TRBD1|TRBV7-9|NA|TRBJ1-2
CASSLGQGYGYTF
TGTGCCAGCAGCTTGGGACAGGGCTATGGCTACACCTTC
>NA|TRBV7-8|NA|TRBJ2-5
CASSLQEGLGQETQYF
TGTGCCAGCAGCTTACAAGAGGGCCTTGGCCAAGAGACCCAGTACTTC
>TRBD2|TRBV4-1|NA|TRBJ2-1
CASSLLAGGYNEQFF
TGCGCCAGCAGCCTCCTAGCGGGAGGGTACAATGAGCAGTTCTTC
>TRBD1|TRBV6-4|NA|TRBJ1-2
CASSKTGGDLYGYTF
TGTGCCAGCAGTAAGACAGGGGGCGATCTCTATGGCTACACCTTC
>NA|TRBV5-8|NA|TRBJ1-1
CASTVLPNTEAFF
TGTGCCAGCACCGTTCTCCCGAACACTGAAGCTTTCTTT
>NA|TRBV9|NA|TRBJ2-1
CASSVDGGDHEQFF
TGTGCCAGCAGCGTAGACGGCGGCGACCATGAGCAGTTCTTC
>TRBD1|TRBV5-5|NA|TRBJ1-5
CASSLRTGSHQPQHF
TGTGCCAGCAGCTTGCGGACAGGGTCGCATCAGCCCCAGCATTTT
>TRBD1|TRBV6-5|NA|TRBJ1-4
CASSKRTGGEKLFF
TGTGCCAGCAGCAAAAGGACAGGGGGGGAAAAACTGTTTTTT
>NA|TRBV29-1|NA|TRBJ1-1
CSGRVNTEAFF
TGCAGCGGCAGGGTGAACACTGAAGCTTTCTTT
>NA|TRBV6-5|NA|TRBJ1-2
CASNFDTTANYGYTF
TGTGCCAGCAACTTTGACACGACAGCTAACTATGGCTACACCTTC
>NA|TRBV2|few|TRBJ2-7
CASTGGFHEQYF
TGTGCCAGCACCGGGGGTTTCCACGAGCAGTACTTC
>TRBD1|TRBV5-1|NA|TRBJ1-1
CASSLEGQGLDTEAFF
TGCGCCAGCAGCTTGGAGGGACAGGGGTTGGACACTGAAGCTTTCTTT
>NA|TRBV19|NA|TRBJ1-6
CASSPQHGQGSSYNSPLHF
TGTGCCAGTAGCCCCCAACATGGGCAGGGGAGCTCCTATAATTCACCCCTCCACTTT
>TRBD1|TRBV6-5|once|TRBJ1-1
CASSHRGTEAFF
TGTGCCAGCAGCCACAGGGGCACTGAAGCTTTCTTT
>NA|TRBV6-2/TRBV6-3|NA|TRBJ2-1
CASSGLFYNEQFF
TGTGCCAGCAGTGGACTATTCTACAATGAGCAGTTCTTC
>NA|TRBV7-2|once|TRBJ1-1
CASSLDVGPGTEAFF
TGTGCCAGCAGCTTAGACGTGGGTCCGGGCACTGAAGCTTTCTTT
>TRBD1|TRBV7-9|NA|TRBJ2-1
CASSSPGQNNEQFF
TGTGCCAGCAGCTCACCGGGACAGAACAATGAGCAGTTCTTC
>NA|TRBV7-2|NA|TRBJ1-3
CASSSRLGGGNTIYF
TGTGCCAGCAGCTCCCGCTTGGGGGGTGGAAACACCATATATTTT
>NA|TRBV18|NA|TRBJ1-1
CASSPDSGLLMNTEAFF
TGTGCCAGCTCACCCGACTCCGGCCTCCTGATGAACACTGAAGCTTTCTTT
>NA|TRBV6-5|NA|TRBJ1-4
CASSFQGGAGEKLFF
TGTGCCAGCAGTTTTCAGGGAGGGGCGGGTGAAAAACTGTTTTTT
>NA|TRBV5-1|once|TRBJ2-7
CASSLEGGEQYF
TGCGCCAGCAGCTTGGAAGGGGGCGAGCAGTACTTC
>NA|TRBV6-6|NA|TRBJ2-7
CASSYSSYEQYF
TGTGCCAGCAGTTACTCGAGTTACGAGCAGTACTTC
>NA|TRBV28|NA|TRBJ1-2
CASRFQGQNYGYTF
TGTGCCAGCAGGTTTCAGGGGCAGAACTATGGCTACACCTTC
>NA|TRBV11-2|NA|TRBJ2-3
CASSPTRGSDTQYF
TGTGCCAGCAGCCCGACCCGGGGGTCAGATACGCAGTATTTT
>TRBD1|TRBV3-1/TRBV3-2|NA|TRBJ1-1
CASSPRQGATFF
TGTGCCAGCAGCCCGAGACAGGGGGCAACTTTCTTT
>TRBD1|TRBV4-1|NA|TRBJ1-2
CASSQEATGTGGNYGYTF
TGCGCCAGCAGCCAAGAAGCTACCGGGACAGGGGGGAACTATGGCTACACCTTC
>NA|TRBV19|NA|TRBJ2-2
CASSSGTYTGELFF
TGTGCCAGTAGTTCTGGGACTTACACCGGGGAGCTGTTTTTT
>TRBD1|TRBV7-9|NA|TRBJ1-6
CASSSQGGSPLHF
TGTGCCAGCAGCAGTCAGGGGGGTTCACCCCTCCACTTT
>TRBD2|TRBV11-3|NA|TRBJ2-2
CASSLELAGESGELFF
TGTGCCAGCAGCTTAGAACTAGCGGGGGAGAGCGGGGAGCTGTTTTTT
>TRBD1|TRBV18|NA|TRBJ1-4
CASSPTGATNEKLFF
TGTGCCAGCTCACCAACAGGGGCAACTAATGAAAAACTGTTTTTT
>NA|TRBV6-2/TRBV6-3|NA|TRBJ2-5
CASSRDRPLGTQYF
TGTGCCAGCAGCAGAGACAGACCCCTGGGGACCCAGTACTTC
>TRBD2|TRBV13|NA|TRBJ2-3
CASCLAGRDSDTQYF
TGTGCCAGTTGCCTAGCGGGAAGGGACTCAGATACGCAGTATTTT
>TRBD1|TRBV10-1|few|TRBJ2-2
CASSELRDRVSTGELFF
TGCGCCAGCAGTGAGCTCCGGGACAGGGTTTCGACCGGGGAGCTGTTTTTT
>NA|TRBV4-3|few|TRBJ1-2
CASSQESVILYGYTF
TGCGCCAGCAGCCAAGAATCGGTGATTCTCTATGGCTACACCTTC
>NA|TRBV30|few|TRBJ1-2
CAWSGQTAYGYTF
TGTGCCTGGAGTGGACAGACCGCCTATGGCTACACCTTC
>NA|TRBV5-1|few|TRBJ1-2
CASSYGQGYTF
TGCGCCAGCAGCTACGGACAGGGCTACACCTTC
>NA|TRBV27|NA|TRBJ2-3
CASSLLRSDTQYF
TGTGCCAGCAGTTTACTGCGCTCCGATACGCAGTATTTT
>NA|TRBV19|NA|TRBJ1-3
CASSEYPGDTGNTIYF
TGTGCCAGTAGTGAGTATCCGGGAGACACTGGAAACACCATATATTTT
>NA|TRBV6-5|NA|TRBJ2-1
CASSYSSWGRRDEQFF
TGTGCCAGCAGTTACTCCTCGTGGGGTCGGAGGGATGAGCAGTTCTTC
>TRBD1|TRBV5-1|NA|TRBJ1-1
CASSPGTVNTEAFF
TGCGCCAGCAGCCCCGGGACAGTAAACACTGAAGCTTTCTTT
>TRBD2|TRBV5-1|NA|TRBJ2-1
CASSYSGGTYNEQFF
TGCGCCAGCAGCTATAGCGGGGGAACCTACAATGAGCAGTTCTTC
>TRBD1|TRBV19|NA|TRBJ2-7
CASSIWDRGYEQYF
TGTGCCAGTAGTATATGGGACAGGGGCTACGAGCAGTACTTC
>TRBD2|TRBV28|NA|TRBJ2-2
CASSLRLAGAITGELFF
TGTGCCAGCAGTTTAAGACTAGCGGGAGCGATAACCGGGGAGCTGTTTTTT
>TRBD1|TRBV28|NA|TRBJ2-5
CASSISFGTGVETQYF
TGTGCCAGCAGCATCAGCTTCGGGACAGGTGTAGAGACCCAGTACTTC
>TRBD2|TRBV5-1|NA|TRBJ2-2
CASRQLAGSEGELFF
TGCGCCAGCAGGCAACTAGCGGGAAGTGAGGGGGAGCTGTTTTTT
>NA|TRBV15|NA|TRBJ1-1
CATSRDKTGRNTEAFF
TGTGCCACCAGCAGAGATAAAACAGGACGAAACACTGAAGCTTTCTTT
>NA|TRBV10-1|NA|TRBJ2-3
CASSPGGPTDTQYF
TGCGCCAGCAGCCCCGGAGGGCCGACAGATACGCAGTATTTT
>NA|TRBV21-1|NA|TRBJ1-1
CASLPCQGKRTEAFF
TGTGCCAGCCTACCCTGCCAGGGGAAAAGGACTGAAGCTTTCTTT
>TRBD2|TRBV6-4|NA|TRBJ2-3
CASSDSIRGADTQYF
TGTGCCAGCAGTGACTCGATCCGGGGGGCAGATACGCAGTATTTT
>NA|TRBV30|NA|TRBJ2-3
CAWRGLPSGNTQYF
TGTGCCTGGAGGGGACTGCCCTCCGGGAATACGCAGTATTTT
>NA|TRBV5-6|NA|TRBJ2-7
CASSLAGEVPYEQYF
TGTGCCAGCAGCTTGGCCGGGGAGGTCCCCTACGAGCAGTACTTC
>NA|TRBV5-6|NA|TRBJ2-5
CASSLADRRRTQYF
TGTGCCAGCAGCTTGGCCGACAGGCGGCGGACCCAGTACTTC
>NA|TRBV30|NA|TRBJ2-3
CAWSVLGSTQYF
TGTGCCTGGAGTGTACTGGGCAGTACGCAGTATTTT
>TRBD1|TRBV28|NA|TRBJ1-1
CASSPGGVNTEAFF
TGTGCCAGCAGTCCAGGGGGCGTGAACACTGAAGCTTTCTTT